This TCR beta chain is drawn from a study of cytomegalovirus exposure and HLA in healthy donors (dated by TCRdb to about 2017). Broadly, across the study: An earlier analysis of about 560 of the donors reported over 250 Gb of sequence data and around 100 million unique TCR beta sequences obtained from roughly 180 million T cells. About 310 gigabases of sequencing data and approximately 84 million unique TCR sequences were included in an early release covering about 700 HLA-typed donors. Of the approximately 400 genotyped donors, 65% to 90% fell in the genetic ancestry cluster associated with self-reported Caucasian donors. The study was designed to test whether signatures of past pathogen exposure could be identified by cataloging public T cell receptors. Using immunosequencing, the study profiled T cell repertoires from 500 to 800 subjects and related those repertoires to cytomegalovirus serostatus. Along with the roughly 670-subject first cohort, a separate validation cohort of over 90 different subjects was used. To predict cytomegalovirus infection status, the study combined high-throughput TCR immunosequencing, statistical association of individual TCRs with disease status, and machine learning. A later analysis re-analyzed previously published TCR beta repertoires from 600 to 850 donors and added high-resolution HLA genotyping to study TCR occurrence patterns. The later analysis used no new phenotypic data to find candidate immune exposures, relying instead on TCR beta sequences and their occurrence across donors. An earlier analysis of 587 of the donors applied high-throughput TCR beta sequencing to assess whether each TCR beta V gene segment acted as functional or pseudogenic. Alongside the repertoire data, information on donor age, sex, ethnicity and CMV serostatus was compiled. A later genetic analysis used genome-wide SNP genotypes for about 65% of the roughly 670 donors, treating that subset as a discovery cohort. Every discovery cohort repertoire had been produced on one sequencing platform. HLA typing covered class I and class II loci at four-digit resolution. Typing coverage varied by locus: roughly 629-630 donors for A, B, C, DRB1 and DQB1; roughly 500 for DQA1; around 570 for DPA1; roughly 470 for DPB1. About five DR-DQ haplotypes were handled as single units for association and clustering because linkage in the cohort was strong. On average, roughly 240,000 unique TCR beta nucleotide sequences were sequenced per donor among more than 350 genotyped donors of the cohort, with 15% to 20% of those sequences being non-productive.

The cohort was made up of roughly 670 healthy bone marrow donors. At the time of sampling, all cohort members were nominally healthy, though unrecorded immune exposures were likely present. The donor was CMV seropositive and belonged to the group of 250 to 300 seropositive cohort members. A peripheral blood sample was collected from each donor, and TCR beta sequencing was performed on peripheral blood mononuclear cells. The Qiagen DNeasy Blood Extraction Kit was used to extract genomic DNA from the blood cell samples. About this clone: Its antigen has not been determined. Per-base qualities were not stored, and no clone one base away is much larger.

General findings and caveats noted by the study authors: A further reported finding was that TCR beta sequences accurately predicted the HLA-A and HLA-B alleles for most subjects in the first cohort. The classifier was reported to diagnose cytomegalovirus status with high specificity and sensitivity in both the original and validation cohorts. A cluster of highly shared sequence variants was judged likely to represent a technical artifact of the sequencing pipeline. Compared with the 666-donor mean, donors in an Asian-associated ancestry cluster had fewer N-insertions in productive TCRs, according to a later genetic analysis. When HLA alleles, especially DR and DQ, strongly co-occurred, attributing TCR associations to individual alleles was difficult. A later analysis found that TCR association rates varied across HLA loci, with DRB1 alleles showing the most associated TCRs and HLA-C alleles the fewest. The study listed approximately 160 TCR beta chains as associated with cytomegalovirus. Some 15 rarely observed V segments, including chromosome 9 orphons, were excluded from the earlier analysis of almost 600 of the donors because counts were too low. A few of the identified cytomegalovirus-associated TCR beta chains were confirmed in vitro to be specific for cytomegalovirus antigens. Linkage disequilibrium might explain the correlated functional status among segregating V segments, but an unknown experimental factor could not be ruled out. For the cohort, immune exposure information was limited to CMV serostatus. HLA typing was unavailable for some donors at each locus, so association tests used only the typed subset. A later analysis associated roughly 17,000 TCR beta sequences with specific HLA alleles at a false discovery rate of 0.05. Across donors, most TCR sequences were observed very rarely, whereas some public TCRs were present in many individuals. Some IMGT-functional V segments, including TRBV6-2 and TRBV6-3, could not be told apart with the 87-base-pair reads, so those segments were excluded. The presence/absence analyses assumed that sequencing depth was roughly uniform across donors, and that assumption may not be true. V-gene and J-gene trimming of TCR beta chains was associated with a missense DCLRE1C variant in a later genetic analysis, and the association was replicated in an independent cohort. A later analysis found that HLA-associated TCR beta chains were more clonally expanded and had lower generation probabilities than equally common non-associated chains. Several of the top co-occurrence clusters appeared to be linked to parvovirus B19, influenza, CMV and Epstein-Barr virus, according to a later analysis. It was suggested by the authors that the approach could potentially be generalized to other disease states and immunological phenotypes. Only TCR beta chains were sequenced in this cohort, and the absence of alpha or paired-chain data limited detectable features. Most CMV-associated TCR beta chains appeared to be HLA-restricted in a later analysis, and the HLA associations seemed to be driven largely by CMV exposure. Broadly in line with IMGT annotations, most TCR beta V segments showed up in productive rearrangements about 90% or about 30% of the time in an earlier analysis of several hundred of the donors.

Libraries were made using the immunoSEQ multiplex PCR assay. A mixture of 60 forward primers for TCR Vbeta segments and 13 reverse primers for TCR Jbeta segments was used in the multiplex PCR. Amplification of the CDR3 region of rearranged TCR beta genes was performed with a multiplex PCR assay on genomic DNA. The Illumina HiSeq System was used to sequence the amplified TCR beta libraries as 87-base-pair reads. As for how the authors treated the data: A later analysis tallied roughly 76 million unique TCR beta chains across the 640 or so repertoires, and approximately 11 million of those chains were shared by two or more donors. Raw reads were error-corrected and collapsed into unique sequences by a nearest-neighbor algorithm in which closely related sequences were merged to remove PCR and sequencing errors. CDR3 sequences were aligned to IMGT reference sequences to assign V, D and J gene segments. For a sequence to be retained, a match of at least six nucleotides to both a V gene segment and a J gene segment was required. Rearrangements were classified as productive when the CDR3 lacked stop codons and remained in frame with V and J, and all other rearrangements were classified as non-productive. CDR3 was defined by IMGT convention, running from the second conserved V-encoded cysteine to the conserved J-encoded phenylalanine. In an earlier analysis of roughly 610 of the donors, sequences lacking an unambiguous match to a single V gene segment were excluded. An earlier analysis of about 600 of the donors called V segments functional above 56.7% productive rearrangements and segregating when the between-donor standard deviation exceeded 5%. A statistical classification framework was built for diagnosing cytomegalovirus status from the catalog of TCR beta chain sequences. A later analysis assigned V and J genes by comparing TCR nucleotide sequences with IMGT/GENE-DB human TR gene sequences. In a later analysis, CDR3 sequences and most-parsimonious VDJ recombination scenarios were assigned using the TCRdist pipeline. In a later analysis, each TCR beta chain was defined by its CDR3 amino acid sequence together with its V-gene family, and reads without a unique V-gene family were excluded. A later analysis removed several hundred highly shared, low-generation-probability nucleotide sequences to deal with suspected cross-contamination and a sequencing artifact. In a later analysis, a clonal expansion index for each public chain was calculated from normalized within-repertoire ranks of inferred template counts. In a later analysis, generation probabilities were computed with a VDJ recombination model fitted to out-of-frame rearrangements, and the resulting probabilities were checked against IGoR. A later analysis scored TCR-TCR, TCR-HLA and TCR-CMV co-occurrence with hypergeometric tests, applying a repertoire-size bias correction to TCR pairs. False discovery rates were estimated in a later analysis by permuting HLA or CMV assignments 20 times. In a later analysis, co-occurring TCRs were grouped with DBSCAN, and TCRdist sequence similarity was added when clustering was performed within HLA-allele-positive subsets. Co-occurrence clustering excluded repertoires with fewer than 30,000 or more than 120,000 public chains, plus five with anomalous nucleotide sharing. The source is immuneACCESS, and TCRdb retained only in-frame sequences with V and J called. Part of the clones is not carried over; for the studies checked, unresolved V genes explain less than half of this, and the remainder is unexplained. V and J calls and clone size follow that table, whereas D and trimming were derived from the DNA. Counted in this sample were about 150,000 clones; 55% to 70% of them appeared once. The ten largest account for roughly 6.4% of the sample.

CDR1 and CDR2, looked up from the germline V gene (reference sequence), are SEHNR and FQNEAQ. Including the terminal cysteine and phenylalanine, the CDR3 comprises 17 residues. Only the CDR3 portion is preserved as DNA: 51 bases, with reading frame beginning at the first base. Germline trimming amounts to 9 bases on V and 0 bases on J, with 11 as the count of junction bases outside the gene matches. This receptor was obtained from a woman aged 55-69 years in good health and CMV-seropositive. Sequencing was carried out using PBMCs. The rearranged segments are TRBV7-9 and TRBJ2-6, with 7 bases in between that match TRBD1. The nucleotide sequence is TGTGCCAGTAGGGGGACAGAGCGAAGCTCTGGGGCCAACGTCCTGACTTTC. Translated, it reads CASRGTERSSGANVLTF.